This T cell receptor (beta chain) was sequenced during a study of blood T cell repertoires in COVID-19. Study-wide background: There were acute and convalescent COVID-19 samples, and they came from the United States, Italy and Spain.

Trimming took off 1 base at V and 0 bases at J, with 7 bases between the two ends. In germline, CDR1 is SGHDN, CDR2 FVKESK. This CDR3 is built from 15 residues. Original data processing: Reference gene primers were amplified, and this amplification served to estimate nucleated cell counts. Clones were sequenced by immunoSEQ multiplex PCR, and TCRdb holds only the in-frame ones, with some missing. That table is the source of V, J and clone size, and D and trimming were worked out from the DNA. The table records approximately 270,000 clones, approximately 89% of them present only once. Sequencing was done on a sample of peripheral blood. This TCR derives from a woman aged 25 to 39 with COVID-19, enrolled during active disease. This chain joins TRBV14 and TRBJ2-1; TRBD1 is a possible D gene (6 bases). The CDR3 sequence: CASSQGQASYNEQFF. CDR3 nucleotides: TGTGCCAGCAGCCAAGGACAGGCCTCCTACAATGAGCAGTTCTTC.